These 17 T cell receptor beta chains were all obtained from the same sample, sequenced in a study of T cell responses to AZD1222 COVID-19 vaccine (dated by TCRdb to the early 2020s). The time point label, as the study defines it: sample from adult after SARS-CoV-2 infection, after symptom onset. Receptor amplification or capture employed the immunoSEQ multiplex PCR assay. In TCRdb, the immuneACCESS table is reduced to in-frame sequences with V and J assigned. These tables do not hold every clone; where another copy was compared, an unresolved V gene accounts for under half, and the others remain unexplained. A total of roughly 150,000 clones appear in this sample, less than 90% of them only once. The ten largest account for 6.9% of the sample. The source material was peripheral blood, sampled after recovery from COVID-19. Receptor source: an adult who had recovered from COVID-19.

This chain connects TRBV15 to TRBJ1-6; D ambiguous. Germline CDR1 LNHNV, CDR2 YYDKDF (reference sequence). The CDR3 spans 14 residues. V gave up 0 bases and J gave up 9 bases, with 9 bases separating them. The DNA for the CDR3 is TGTGCCACCAGCAGAGATTTGGGGTTTTCACCCCTCCACTTT. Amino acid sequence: CATSRDLGFSPLHF. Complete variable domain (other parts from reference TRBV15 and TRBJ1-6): DAMVIQNPRYQVTQFGKPVTLSCSQTLNHNVMYWYQQKSSQAPKLLFHYYDKDFNNEADTPDNFQSRRPNTSFCFLDIRSPGLGDTAMYLCATSRDLGFSPLHFGNGTRLTVT.

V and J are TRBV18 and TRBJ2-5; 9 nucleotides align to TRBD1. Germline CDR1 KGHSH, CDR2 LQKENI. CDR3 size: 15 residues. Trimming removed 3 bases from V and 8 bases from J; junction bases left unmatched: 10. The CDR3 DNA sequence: TGTGCCAGCTCACCGCCAGACAGGGGGGTGGCCACCCAGTACTTC. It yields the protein CASSPPDRGVATQYF.

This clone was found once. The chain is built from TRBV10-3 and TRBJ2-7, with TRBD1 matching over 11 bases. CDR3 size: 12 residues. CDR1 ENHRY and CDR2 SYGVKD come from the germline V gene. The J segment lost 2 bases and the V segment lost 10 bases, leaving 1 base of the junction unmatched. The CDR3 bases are TGTGCCACGGGACAGGGGGCCTACGAGCAGTACTTC. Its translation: CATGQGAYEQYF.

The CDR3: CASSVGPLASGYNEQFF. CDR3 coding DNA: TGTGCCAGCAGCGTAGGGCCTTTGGCTAGCGGATACAATGAGCAGTTCTTC. The rearrangement uses TRBV9 and TRBJ2-1, with TRBD2 matching 7 bases. Trimming cost V 0 bases and J 4 bases; bases outside gene matches: 10. This CDR3 has 17 residues. The germline V gene encodes CDR1 SGDLS and CDR2 YYNGEE.

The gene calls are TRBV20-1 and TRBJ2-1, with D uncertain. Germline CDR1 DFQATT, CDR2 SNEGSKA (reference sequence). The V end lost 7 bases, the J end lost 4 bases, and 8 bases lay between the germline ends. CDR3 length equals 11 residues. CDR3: CSGKSYNEQFF. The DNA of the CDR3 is TGCAGTGGAAAGTCATACAATGAGCAGTTCTTC.

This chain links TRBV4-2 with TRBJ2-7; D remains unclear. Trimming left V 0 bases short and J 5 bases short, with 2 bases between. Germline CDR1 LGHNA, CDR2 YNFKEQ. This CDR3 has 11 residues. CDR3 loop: CASSQEHEQYF. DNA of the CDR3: TGTGCCAGCAGCCAAGAACACGAGCAGTACTTC.

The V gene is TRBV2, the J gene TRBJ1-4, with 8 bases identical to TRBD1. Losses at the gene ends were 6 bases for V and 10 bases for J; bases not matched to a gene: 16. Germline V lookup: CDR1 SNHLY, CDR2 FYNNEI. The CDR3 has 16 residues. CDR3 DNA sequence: TGTGCCAGCAGCAAGGGACAGGTCGGGGGACTTCGAAAACTGTTTTTT. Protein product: CASSKGQVGGLRKLFF.

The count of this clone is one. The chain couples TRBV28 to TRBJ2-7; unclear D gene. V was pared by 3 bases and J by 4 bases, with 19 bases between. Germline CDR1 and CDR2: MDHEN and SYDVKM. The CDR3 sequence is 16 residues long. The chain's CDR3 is CASSFPANSLDYEQYF. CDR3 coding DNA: TGTGCCAGCAGTTTCCCGGCGAATAGCCTCGATTACGAGCAGTACTTC.

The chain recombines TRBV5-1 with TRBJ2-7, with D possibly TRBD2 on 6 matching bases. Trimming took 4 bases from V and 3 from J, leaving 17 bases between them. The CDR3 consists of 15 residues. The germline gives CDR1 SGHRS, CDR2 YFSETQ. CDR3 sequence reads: CASSGTGASSYEQYF. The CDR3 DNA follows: TGCGCCAGCAGCGGTACGGGAGCCTCGAGCTACGAGCAGTACTTC.

In DNA form, the CDR3 reads TGTGCCATCAGAGTCTCGGGGCAGAGGGACGCCTACGAGCAGTACTTC. Translation gives CAIRVSGQRDAYEQYF. This chain joins TRBV10-3 and TRBJ2-7; D tentatively fits TRBD1 or TRBD2 (5 bases each). The CDR3 length is 16 residues. In germline, CDR1 is ENHRY, CDR2 SYGVKD. The V end lost 6 bases, the J end lost 2 bases, and 20 bases lay between the germline ends.

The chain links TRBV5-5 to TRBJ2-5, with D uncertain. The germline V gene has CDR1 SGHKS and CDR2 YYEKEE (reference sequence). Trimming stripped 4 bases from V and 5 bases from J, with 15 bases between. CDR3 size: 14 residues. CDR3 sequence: CASSVRAGWETQYF. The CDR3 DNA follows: TGTGCCAGCAGCGTAAGGGCCGGATGGGAGACCCAGTACTTC.

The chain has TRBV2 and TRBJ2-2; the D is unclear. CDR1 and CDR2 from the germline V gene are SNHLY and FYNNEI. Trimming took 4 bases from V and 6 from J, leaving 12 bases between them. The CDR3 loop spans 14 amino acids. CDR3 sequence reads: CASSGNLLAGELFF. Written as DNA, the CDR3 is TGTGCCAGCAGTGGAAATTTGCTAGCCGGGGAGCTGTTTTTT.

The CDR3 reads CASSQGGRAHITYNEQFF. CDR3 nucleotides: TGTGCCAGCAGCCAGGGCGGGAGGGCCCATATCACCTACAATGAGCAGTTCTTC. This sequence joins TRBV3-1 (or the pseudogene TRBV3-2) and TRBJ2-1, with 9 positions matching TRBD2. V was pared by 3 bases and J by 2 bases, with 11 bases of the junction left unmatched. Germline V gene lookup returns CDR1 LGHDT and CDR2 YNNKEL (reference sequence). CDR3 length: 18 amino acids.

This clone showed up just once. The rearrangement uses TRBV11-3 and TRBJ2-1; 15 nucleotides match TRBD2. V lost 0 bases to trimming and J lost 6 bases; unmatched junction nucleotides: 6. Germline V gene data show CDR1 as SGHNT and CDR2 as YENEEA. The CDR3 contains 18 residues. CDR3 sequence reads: CASSLDGGLAGGLNEQFF. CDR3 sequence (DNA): TGTGCCAGCAGCTTAGATGGGGGACTAGCGGGAGGACTCAATGAGCAGTTCTTC.

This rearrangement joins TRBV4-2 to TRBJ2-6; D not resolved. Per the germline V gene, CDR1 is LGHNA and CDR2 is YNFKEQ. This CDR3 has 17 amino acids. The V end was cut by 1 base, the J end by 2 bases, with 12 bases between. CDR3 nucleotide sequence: TGTGCCAGCAGCCAAGCGGTGTCGCCCCCTGGGGCCAACGTCCTGACTTTC. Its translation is CASSQAVSPPGANVLTF.

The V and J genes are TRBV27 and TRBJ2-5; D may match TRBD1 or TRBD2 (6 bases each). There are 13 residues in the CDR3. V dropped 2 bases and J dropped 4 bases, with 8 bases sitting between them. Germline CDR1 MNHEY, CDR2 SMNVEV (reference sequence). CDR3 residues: CASSLRGAETQYF. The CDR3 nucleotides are TGTGCCAGCAGTTTAAGGGGGGCAGAGACCCAGTACTTC.

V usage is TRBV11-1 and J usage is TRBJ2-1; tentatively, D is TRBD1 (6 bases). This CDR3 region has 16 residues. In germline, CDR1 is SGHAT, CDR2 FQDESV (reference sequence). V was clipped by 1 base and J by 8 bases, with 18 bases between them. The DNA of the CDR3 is TGTGCCAGCAGCTTAGGGCTACAGGGAGAAGGGGATGAGCAGTTCTTC. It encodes CASSLGLQGEGDEQFF.